Each of the 20 T cell receptor beta chains below was sequenced from the same sample in a study of cytomegalovirus exposure and HLA in healthy donors. PCR was performed using 60 Vbeta and 13 Jbeta primers. Generated by immunoSEQ multiplex PCR, the TCRdb table keeps only in-frame clones and is missing some. This table holds 200,000 or so clones, around 82% found once. The sequencing sample was made of PBMCs. The source is a boy younger than 18 in good health and CMV-seronegative.

V and J are TRBV7-9 and TRBJ1-3; 9 nucleotides align to TRBD1. This CDR3 region has 16 residues. With 1 base clipped from V and 1 base from J, the junction kept 2 bases outside the gene matches. From germline, CDR1 is SEHNR and CDR2 FQNEAQ (reference sequence). The DNA for the CDR3 is TGTGCCAGCAGCTTAGAACAGGGGGCTTCTGGAAACACCATATATTTT. Translated, it gives CASSLEQGASGNTIYF.

This clone appeared a single time. The chain employs TRBV7-9 and TRBJ2-7; tentative D call: TRBD2 (6 bases). Germline V CDR1 and CDR2: SEHNR, FQNEAQ (reference sequence). Between the trimmed V and J ends, which lost 5 bases and 2 bases, there was a span of 13 bases. This CDR3 spans 14 amino acids. The CDR3 nucleotides read TGTGCCAGCAGCCACGGGAGTGGGACCTACGAGCAGTACTTC. Translating it yields CASSHGSGTYEQYF.

CDR3: CAWSAFRGNTEAFF. CDR3 bases: TGTGCCTGGAGCGCCTTTCGGGGGAACACTGAAGCTTTCTTT. The V gene is TRBV30, the J gene TRBJ1-1; no firm D call. The CDR3 is 14 amino acids. V was trimmed by 3 bases and J by 1 base, leaving 12 bases between them. The germline gives CDR1 GTSNPN, CDR2 SVGIG (reference sequence).

In this sample, this clone turned up a few times. V gene TRBV5-6 combines with J gene TRBJ2-1; TRBD2 aligns across 7 bases. This CDR3 region has 17 residues. CDR1 is SGHDT and CDR2 is YYEEEE in the germline V gene. V shed 4 bases, J shed 9 bases, and the junction held 19 bases outside the gene matches. Here the CDR3 reads CASSLQVAGAVGGEQFF. The CDR3 coding sequence is TGTGCCAGCAGCCTGCAAGTGGCGGGAGCGGTAGGCGGTGAGCAGTTCTTC.

This clone was counted once. The gene calls are TRBV5-1 and TRBJ2-7; 12 nucleotides line up with TRBD2. This CDR3 is built from 15 residues. Germline V gene lookup returns CDR1 SGHRS and CDR2 YFSETQ. Trimming at V came to 4 bases and at J to 5 bases, leaving 7 bases not matched to a gene. DNA for the CDR3: TGCGCCAGCAGCAGCACTAGCGGGGGGATGGACGAGCAGTACTTC. Its translation: CASSSTSGGMDEQYF.

In nucleotides, the CDR3 is TGTGCCAGCAGCTCAATAGGGACAGCCAAGAACACTGAAGCTTTCTTT. Translated, it gives CASSSIGTAKNTEAFF. The chain combines TRBV5-4 with TRBJ1-1; 7 nucleotides line up with TRBD1. The CDR3 covers 16 residues. Per germline, CDR1 SGHNT and CDR2 YYREEE (reference sequence). Germline trimming cut 3 bases from V and 1 base from J; bases unmatched to any gene: 9.

The chain employs TRBV29-1 and TRBJ2-1, with D unresolved. Between the trimmed V and J ends, which lost 4 bases and 10 bases, there was a span of 17 bases. Germline CDR1 reads SQVTM; CDR2 reads ANQGSEA. The CDR3 covers 13 residues. The CDR3 loop is CSVGGKRRQEQFF. CDR3 DNA: TGCAGCGTTGGAGGAAAAAGGCGGCAAGAGCAGTTCTTC.

V usage is TRBV7-9 and J usage is TRBJ1-4; weak D call: TRBD1 (5 bases). This CDR3 has 18 amino acids. Trimming pared 5 bases from V and 7 bases from J, leaving 26 bases between. Germline V gene sequence: CDR1 SEHNR, CDR2 FQNEAQ (reference sequence). The CDR3 nucleotides read TGTGCCAGCAGCCAATACGCGGGGGGTGAGAGGTTTGGTGAAAAACTGTTTTTT. Encoded protein: CASSQYAGGERFGEKLFF.

The chain is built from TRBV9 and TRBJ2-3; 9 bases map to TRBD2. J lost 0 bases, V lost 0 bases, and 5 bases had no gene match. The CDR3 totals 17 residues. CDR1 SGDLS and CDR2 YYNGEE come from the germline V gene. CDR3 region: CASSVVGSGSSTDTQYF. As DNA, the CDR3 is TGTGCCAGCAGCGTAGTTGGTAGCGGGAGTAGCACAGATACGCAGTATTTT.

The V gene is TRBV19, the J gene TRBJ2-7; weak D call: TRBD2 (6 bases). Trimming pared 8 bases from V and 6 bases from J, leaving 11 bases between. The CDR3 totals 11 residues. Germline V gene sequence: CDR1 LNHDA, CDR2 SQIVND (reference sequence). CDR3 coding DNA: TGTGCCAGTGAGGAGGGGTCCGAGCAGTACTTC. It codes for CASEEGSEQYF.

This clone occurred a few times. The chain is built from TRBV10-3 and TRBJ2-3; possible D gene TRBD2, 5 bases. Germline CDR1 ENHRY, CDR2 SYGVKD. Trimming cost V 5 bases and J 0 bases, with 12 bases left between them. CDR3 length: 15 amino acids. The CDR3 coding sequence is TGTGCCATCAGTAAGGACTTTACTAGCACAGATACGCAGTATTTT. Its translation is CAISKDFTSTDTQYF.

The chain recombines TRBV6-5 with TRBJ1-5; D is undetermined. CDR1 MNHEY and CDR2 SVGAGI come from the germline V gene. V gave up 5 bases and J gave up 7 bases, with 12 bases separating them. This CDR3 has 13 amino acids. In DNA, the CDR3 is TGTGCCAGCAGTGCTACCCGGGAACAGCCCCAGCATTTT. Protein product: CASSATREQPQHF.

The chain carries TRBV2 and TRBJ2-7; 11 positions match TRBD2. Germline assignment: CDR1 SNHLY and CDR2 FYNNEI. Trimming removed 8 bases from V and 2 bases from J; junction bases left unmatched: 8. This CDR3 has 15 amino acids. The CDR3 loop reads CASVTLAGGPYEQYF. DNA for the CDR3: TGTGCCAGCGTAACCCTAGCGGGGGGTCCCTACGAGCAGTACTTC. The complete variable domain, with remaining parts taken from reference TRBV2 and TRBJ2-7, reads EPEVTQTPSHQVTQMGQEVILRCVPISNHLYFYWYRQILGQKVEFLVSFYNNEISEKSEIFDDQFSVERPDGSNFTLKIRSTKLEDSAMYFCASVTLAGGPYEQYFGPGTRLTVT.

The CDR3 DNA reads TGTGCCAGCAGCGTAGTAGCTAGCGGAAACAATGAGCAGTTCTTC. Residues: CASSVVASGNNEQFF. The V call is TRBV9, the J call TRBJ2-1, with 7 bases aligning to TRBD2. Per germline, CDR1 SGDLS and CDR2 YYNGEE. V trimming: 0 bases; J trimming: 5 bases; junction bases outside the gene matches: 5. The CDR3 has 15 residues.

V usage is TRBV27 and J usage is TRBJ2-1, with TRBD2 matching 7 bases. Germline V gives CDR1 MNHEY, CDR2 SMNVEV (reference sequence). The CDR3 runs 14 residues. With V trimmed by 8 bases and J by 5 bases, 9 bases remained unmatched. The CDR3 region is CASALRGTNNEQFF. Written as DNA, the CDR3 is TGTGCCAGCGCCCTCCGAGGGACTAACAATGAGCAGTTCTTC.

The chain links TRBV5-1 to TRBJ2-2, with 8 bases identical to TRBD2. The CDR3 runs 14 residues. Germline V gene lookup returns CDR1 SGHRS and CDR2 YFSETQ. V shed 7 bases and J 7 bases; nucleotides not matched to a gene: 9. The chain's CDR3 is CASSSGSVGGELFF. CDR3 nucleotides: TGCGCCAGCTCGAGCGGGAGTGTCGGCGGGGAGCTGTTTTTT.

With respect to this clone: Other nucleotide sequences from this sample produce the same CDR3. V and J are TRBV28 and TRBJ2-7, with D possibly being TRBD1 (5 bases). Germline V gene sequence: CDR1 MDHEN, CDR2 SYDVKM. Deletions cut 3 bases from V and 7 bases from J, with 7 bases between. This CDR3 contains 11 residues. The DNA for the CDR3 is TGTGCCAGCAGTTTGCCAGGGGAGCAGTACTTC. Amino acids: CASSLPGEQYF.

CDR3 sequence reads: CASSRDSQETQYF. Here the CDR3 DNA reads TGTGCCAGCTCGCGGGACAGTCAAGAGACCCAGTACTTC. This chain joins TRBV2 and TRBJ2-5; perhaps TRBD1 as D (7 bases). Trimming took off 8 bases at V and 2 bases at J, with 12 bases between the two ends. The CDR3 has 13 residues. The V gene's germline CDR1 is SNHLY and CDR2 FYNNEI.

The rearrangement joins TRBV30 to TRBJ1-1; D is unclear. Per the germline V gene, CDR1 is GTSNPN and CDR2 is SVGIG (reference sequence). This CDR3 contains 11 residues. Trimming took off 7 bases at V and 2 bases at J, with 8 bases between the two ends. The CDR3 DNA reads TGTGCCTCTCTCTTAAACACTGAAGCTTTCTTT. It yields the protein CASLLNTEAFF.

The chain recombines TRBV13 with TRBJ2-1; D is perhaps TRBD2 (5 bases). The CDR3 covers 14 residues. Germline CDR1 and CDR2: PRHDT and FYEKMQ (reference sequence). V was pared by 3 bases and J by 4 bases, with 10 bases between. CDR3 nucleotide sequence: TGTGCCAGCAGCTTTAGGAGCGGATACAATGAGCAGTTCTTC. This encodes CASSFRSGYNEQFF.